These T cell receptor beta chains were read from a single sample in a study of vaccination and CD4 T cells after COVID-19. TCRdb re-analysed the PCR reads in MiXCR, keeping a single row per CDR3 protein. The data hold roughly 15,000 distinct CDR3 sequences, with about 48% observed a single time. The antigens of these receptors remain unknown. The sequencing input was CD4+ T cells from blood, cultured in vitro. These receptors were taken from a human donor who had recovered from COVID-19. Each CDR3 is given without its conserved first and last residue.

V: TRBV15
J: TRBJ1-2
length: 11
CDR3: ATSRDGKRGYT

V: TRBV7-9
J: TRBJ1-5
length: 14
CDR3: ASSLLSGDPNQPQH

V: TRBV9
J: TRBJ2-5
length: 11
CDR3: ASSVVGEQTQY

V: TRBV12-3/TRBV12-4
J: TRBJ1-1
length: 9
CDR3: ASSSGTWAF

V: TRBV20-1
J: TRBJ1-3
length: 12
CDR3: SANPGTGGNTIY

V: TRBV20-1
J: TRBJ2-3
length: 13
CDR3: SARGLAKSTDTQY

V: TRBV6-1
J: TRBJ2-7
length: 13
CDR3: ASSTLAGSSYEQY

V: TRBV6-4
J: TRBJ2-1
length: 14
CDR3: ASSDRAGLSYNEQF

V: TRBV20-1
J: -
length: 12
CDR3: SAPSGTSKKTQY

V: TRBV7-9
J: TRBJ2-5
length: 12
CDR3: ASSFVGAGETQY

V: TRBV2
J: TRBJ2-5
length: 13
CDR3: ASKGLAGLQETQY

V: TRBV29-1
J: TRBJ2-7
length: 12
CDR3: SVETGTGGYEQY

V: TRBV27
J: TRBJ2-1
length: 14
CDR3: ASSPYSGRAFNEQF

V: TRBV28
J: TRBJ1-2
length: 16
CDR3: ASSPLETRTGGALGYT

V: TRBV5-1
J: TRBJ1-1
length: 11
CDR3: ASSFEKNTEAF

V: TRBV7-2
J: TRBJ2-3
length: 11
CDR3: ASSSPLTDTQY

V: TRBV24-1
J: TRBJ2-3
length: 12
CDR3: ATSGRTGWDTQY

V: TRBV7-9
J: TRBJ2-1
length: 15
CDR3: ASSFPRGRTTVNEQF

V: TRBV2
J: TRBJ2-5
length: 15
CDR3: ASSEGAGVTFQETQY

V: TRBV21-1
J: TRBJ2-7
length: 12
CDR3: ASSNRTACYEQY

V: TRBV10-3
J: TRBJ2-7
length: 9
CDR3: AIREGYEQY

V: TRBV6-1
J: TRBJ2-7
length: 14
CDR3: ASRRTGTGGSYEQY

V: TRBV5-1
J: TRBJ2-3
length: 11
CDR3: ASSDHGTDTQY

V: TRBV20-1
J: TRBJ2-5
length: 11
CDR3: SAGQDRGETQY

V: TRBV9
J: TRBJ2-1
length: 13
CDR3: ASSAGGDFYNEQF

V: TRBV24-1
J: TRBJ2-6
length: 16
CDR3: ATSGSGTGSSGANVLT

V: TRBV2
J: TRBJ2-7
length: 12
CDR3: ASRGTSGGYEQY

V: TRBV20-1
J: TRBJ2-5
length: 14
CDR3: SARDAGVAVSETQY

V: TRBV19
J: TRBJ2-1
length: 9
CDR3: ASRTGHQQF

V: TRBV5-6
J: TRBJ2-5
length: 15
CDR3: ASSLLGEQGAGETQY

V: TRBV7-8
J: TRBJ2-5
length: 10
CDR3: ASSSGGKTQY

V: TRBV15
J: TRBJ2-7
length: 15
CDR3: ATSRHQGSPFSYEQY

V: TRBV6-2/TRBV6-3
J: TRBJ2-5
length: 16
CDR3: ASGSTPTGQGKWETQY

V: TRBV7-9
J: TRBJ2-5
length: 10
CDR3: ASSRSQETQY

V: TRBV6-2/TRBV6-3
J: TRBJ2-1
length: 12
CDR3: ASSVDRGRNEQF

V: TRBV27
J: TRBJ1-6
length: 13
CDR3: ASSFANSYNSPLH

V: TRBV28
J: TRBJ1-5
length: 14
CDR3: ASTSRGLLRNQPQH

V: TRBV12-5
J: TRBJ2-1
length: 10
CDR3: ASRGIHNEQF

V: TRBV12-3/TRBV12-4
J: TRBJ2-2
length: 14
CDR3: ASSLASGGAGGELF

V: TRBV5-4
J: TRBJ1-6
length: 13
CDR3: ASSPTVEGNSPLH

V: TRBV6-1
J: TRBJ2-2
length: 10
CDR3: ASSLRTGELF

V: TRBV18
J: TRBJ1-5
length: 14
CDR3: ASSPTTGVSNQPQH

V: TRBV7-9
J: TRBJ2-1
length: 11
CDR3: ASSFQTVNEQF

V: TRBV19
J: TRBJ1-5
length: 10
CDR3: ASRTGNQPQH

V: TRBV15
J: TRBJ2-7
length: 12
CDR3: ATSSLGPSYEQY

V: TRBV20-1
J: TRBJ2-1
length: 13
CDR3: SASGLAGGWNEQF

V: TRBV12-3/TRBV12-4
J: TRBJ1-5
length: 10
CDR3: ASSRPNQPQH

V: TRBV19
J: TRBJ1-1
length: 13
CDR3: ASSIRTGLNTEAF

V: TRBV5-4
J: TRBJ1-1
length: 13
CDR3: ASSLAGGWSTEAF

V: TRBV7-2
J: TRBJ2-7
length: 13
CDR3: ASSLRTLSSYEQY

V: TRBV6-2/TRBV6-3
J: TRBJ1-5
length: 18
CDR3: ASSYDPKTGGVGGNQPQH

V: TRBV20-1
J: TRBJ2-1
length: 15
CDR3: SARDITGDASYNEQF

V: TRBV7-3
J: TRBJ2-2
length: 12
CDR3: ASSLTTNTGELF

V: TRBV6-5
J: TRBJ1-5
length: 14
CDR3: ASSWTGDGWDQPQH